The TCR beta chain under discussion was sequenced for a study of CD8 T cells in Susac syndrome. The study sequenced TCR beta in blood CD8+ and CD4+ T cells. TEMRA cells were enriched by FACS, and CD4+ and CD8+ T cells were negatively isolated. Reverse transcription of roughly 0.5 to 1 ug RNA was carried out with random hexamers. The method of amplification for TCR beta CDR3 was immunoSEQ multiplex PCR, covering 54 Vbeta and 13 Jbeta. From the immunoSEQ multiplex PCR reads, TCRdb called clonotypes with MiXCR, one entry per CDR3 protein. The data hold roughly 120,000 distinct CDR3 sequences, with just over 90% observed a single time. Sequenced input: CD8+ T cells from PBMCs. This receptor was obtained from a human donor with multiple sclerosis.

In DNA form, the CDR3 reads TGTGCCAGCAGCTTAGCGGCCTACCCCTACAATGAGCAGTTCTTC. Encoded protein: CASSLAAYPYNEQFF. This sequence joins TRBV7-6 and TRBJ2-1; D call uncertain. CDR1 SGHVS and CDR2 FNYEAQ come from the germline V gene. V was cut by 0 bases and J by 2 bases, with 8 bases left in between. CDR3 length: 15 residues.